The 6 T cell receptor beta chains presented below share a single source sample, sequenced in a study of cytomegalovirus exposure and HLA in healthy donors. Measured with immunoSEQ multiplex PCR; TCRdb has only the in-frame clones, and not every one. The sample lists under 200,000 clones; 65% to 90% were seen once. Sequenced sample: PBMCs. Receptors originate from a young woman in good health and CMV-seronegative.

CDR3 loop: CASSLVGGGDYGYTF. The CDR3 nucleotides read TGTGCCAGCAGCTTAGTAGGAGGAGGAGACTATGGCTACACCTTC. This chain links TRBV7-2 with TRBJ1-2; D gene uncertain. The germline V gene has CDR1 SGHTA and CDR2 FQGNSA. The CDR3 loop spans 15 amino acids. V was pared by 1 base and J by 3 bases, with 12 bases between.

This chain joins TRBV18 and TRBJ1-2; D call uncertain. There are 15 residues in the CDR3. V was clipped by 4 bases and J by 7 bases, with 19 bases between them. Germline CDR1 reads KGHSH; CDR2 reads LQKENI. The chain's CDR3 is CASSQGEAPLGGYTF. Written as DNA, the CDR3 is TGTGCCAGCTCACAGGGAGAGGCCCCTCTTGGTGGCTACACCTTC.

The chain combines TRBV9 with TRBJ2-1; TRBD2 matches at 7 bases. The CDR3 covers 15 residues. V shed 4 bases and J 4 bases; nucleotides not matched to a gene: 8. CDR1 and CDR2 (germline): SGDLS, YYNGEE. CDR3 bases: TGTGCCAGCAGCCCAGTGAGGGAGGGATACAATGAGCAGTTCTTC. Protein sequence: CASSPVREGYNEQFF.

CDR3 protein: CASSAGLAGGDEQYF. The CDR3 coding sequence is TGTGCCAGCAGTGCGGGACTAGCGGGAGGGGACGAGCAGTACTTC. The gene calls are TRBV2 and TRBJ2-7; 16 bases are shared with TRBD2. V shed 4 bases, J shed 5 bases, and the junction held 2 bases outside the gene matches. The CDR3 has 15 residues. Germline values: CDR1 SNHLY, CDR2 FYNNEI. The whole variable domain, filled in from reference TRBV2 and TRBJ2-7, reads EPEVTQTPSHQVTQMGQEVILRCVPISNHLYFYWYRQILGQKVEFLVSFYNNEISEKSEIFDDQFSVERPDGSNFTLKIRSTKLEDSAMYFCASSAGLAGGDEQYFGPGTRLTVT.

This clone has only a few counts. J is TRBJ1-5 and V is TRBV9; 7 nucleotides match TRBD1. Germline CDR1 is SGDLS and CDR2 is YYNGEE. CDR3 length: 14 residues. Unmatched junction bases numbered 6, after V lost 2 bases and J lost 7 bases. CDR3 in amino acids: CASSVGQGGQPQHF. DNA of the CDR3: TGTGCCAGCAGCGTGGGCCAGGGGGGCCAGCCCCAGCATTTT.

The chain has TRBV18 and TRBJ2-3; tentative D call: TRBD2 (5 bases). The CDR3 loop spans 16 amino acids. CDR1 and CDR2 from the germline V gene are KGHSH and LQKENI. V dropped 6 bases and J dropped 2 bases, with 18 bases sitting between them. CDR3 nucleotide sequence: TGTGCCAGCTCCCCTTCTAGCCCCTCCTCCACAGATACGCAGTATTTT. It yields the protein CASSPSSPSSTDTQYF.